This T cell receptor (beta chain) was profiled in a study of Ad26.COV2.S vaccination and SARS-CoV-2 variants. Stated treatment: around 19 received Ad26.COV2.S at low or high dose, single or two shots; roughly 5 received placebo; per-sample allocation not given. The samples were gathered on day 63 after the first injection of vaccine or placebo. Generated by immunoSEQ multiplex PCR, the TCRdb table keeps only in-frame clones and is missing some. The sample shows over 400,000 clones, around 92% of them seen only once. Trimming took 4 bases from V and 5 from J; bases not matched to a gene: 18. Germline V lookup: CDR1 SEHNR, CDR2 FQNEAQ (reference sequence). The CDR3 extends over 19 amino acids.

The TCR was taken from a person between 18 and 59 years old who received the Ad26.COV2.S COVID-19 vaccine or a placebo. This chain connects TRBV7-9 to TRBJ2-1; 9 bases align to TRBD2. The sample was peripheral blood, taken in a trial of Ad26.COV2.S vaccine versus placebo. Here the CDR3 reads CASSSGLAGLTPNNNEQFF. In nucleotides, the CDR3 is TGTGCCAGCAGCTCAGGTCTAGCGGGGCTTACGCCTAATAACAATGAGCAGTTCTTC.